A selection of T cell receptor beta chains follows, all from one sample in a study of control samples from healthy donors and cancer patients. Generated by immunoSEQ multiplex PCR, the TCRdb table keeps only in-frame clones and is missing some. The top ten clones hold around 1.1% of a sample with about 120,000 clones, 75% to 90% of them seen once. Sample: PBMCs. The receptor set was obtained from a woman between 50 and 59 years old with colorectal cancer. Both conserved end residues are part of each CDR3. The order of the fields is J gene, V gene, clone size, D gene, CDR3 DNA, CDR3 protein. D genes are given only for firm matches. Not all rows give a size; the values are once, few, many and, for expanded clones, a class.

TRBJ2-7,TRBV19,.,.,TGTGCCAGTCGCTTGACACCTCTCTCCTACGAGCAGTACTTC,CASRLTPLSYEQYF
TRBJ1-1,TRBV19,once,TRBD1,TGTGCCAGTAGTACGATTGGGACAGGGAACACTGAAGCTTTCTTT,CASSTIGTGNTEAFF
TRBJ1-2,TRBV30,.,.,TGTGCCTGGAGTGTAGCTCTTAGCTATGGCTACACCTTC,CAWSVALSYGYTF
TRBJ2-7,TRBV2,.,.,TGTGCCAGCACCGGACACTCCCGCGGCGAGCAGTACTTC,CASTGHSRGEQYF
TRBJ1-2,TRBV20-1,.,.,TGCAGTGCTGGGACAAGCTATGGCTACACCTTC,CSAGTSYGYTF
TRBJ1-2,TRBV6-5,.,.,TGTGCCAGCGGACGTATTGATGGCTACACCTTC,CASGRIDGYTF
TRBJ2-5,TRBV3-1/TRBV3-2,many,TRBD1,TGTGCCAGCAGCCGGTGGAGCGGACAGGGGCCCGAGACCCAGTACTTC,CASSRWSGQGPETQYF
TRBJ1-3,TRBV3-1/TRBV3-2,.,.,TGTGCCAGCAGCCAAGGAGACAGTTCTGGAAACACCATATATTTT,CASSQGDSSGNTIYF
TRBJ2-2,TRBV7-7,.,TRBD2,TGTGCTAGCAGCTCAACTAGCGGGGGGGCGAACACCGGGGAGCTGTTTTTT,CASSSTSGGANTGELFF
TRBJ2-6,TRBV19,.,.,TGTGCCAGTACTCCCGGCGGCAGCGCGTCTGGGGCCAACGTCCTGACTTTC,CASTPGGSASGANVLTF
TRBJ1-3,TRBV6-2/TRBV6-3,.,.,TGTGCCAGCAGCCGCGGCGGCCTGGGCTCTGGAAACACCATATATTTT,CASSRGGLGSGNTIYF
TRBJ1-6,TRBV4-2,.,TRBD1,TGTGCCAGCAGCCAGGCAGGGACAGGCGGTTCACCCCTCCACTTT,CASSQAGTGGSPLHF
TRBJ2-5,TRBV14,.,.,TGTGCCAGCAGCCAGGACTACCAAGGGACCCAGTACTTC,CASSQDYQGTQYF
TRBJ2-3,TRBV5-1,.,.,TGCGCCAGCAGCTTGGAGTCCGGGGTTAGCACAGATACGCAGTATTTT,CASSLESGVSTDTQYF
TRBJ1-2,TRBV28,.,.,TGTGCCAGCAGTTTGTGGGAGGCCGGCTACACCTTC,CASSLWEAGYTF
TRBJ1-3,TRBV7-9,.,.,TGTGCCAGCAGCCCGCAGTGGGGGCTAAGCGGAAACACCATATATTTT,CASSPQWGLSGNTIYF
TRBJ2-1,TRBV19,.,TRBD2,TGTGCCAGTAGTTCCTTAGCGGGAGATACGAATGAGCAGTTCTTC,CASSSLAGDTNEQFF
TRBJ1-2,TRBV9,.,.,TGTGCCAGCAGCCCCCAGACAGAGCTCTGGTCTGGCTACACCTTC,CASSPQTELWSGYTF
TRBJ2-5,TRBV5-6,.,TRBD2,TGTGCCAGCAGCTGGGGAGGGTCCCCAGAGACCCAGTACTTC,CASSWGGSPETQYF
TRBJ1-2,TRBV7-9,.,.,TGTGCCAGCAGCTTAAGGTCAAGGAACTATGGCTACACCTTC,CASSLRSRNYGYTF
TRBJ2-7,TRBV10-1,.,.,TGCGCCAGCAGTGAAGGAGCTAGCCTCTACGAGCAGTACTTC,CASSEGASLYEQYF
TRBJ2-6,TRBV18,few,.,TGTGCCAGCTCGCACCTCAGGACCGGGGGGCGAGCTGGGGCCAACGTCCTGACTTTC,CASSHLRTGGRAGANVLTF
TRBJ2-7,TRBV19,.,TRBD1,TGTGCCAGTAGTATTCTTGGGACAGGGATCTACGAGCAGTACTTC,CASSILGTGIYEQYF
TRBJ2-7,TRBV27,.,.,TGTGCCAGCAGGGGCCCGGGCACGAACCTCTACGAGCAGTACTTC,CASRGPGTNLYEQYF
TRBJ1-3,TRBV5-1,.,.,TGCGCCAGCAGCTTGGCTGAGGGGGGCTCTGGAAACACCATATATTTT,CASSLAEGGSGNTIYF
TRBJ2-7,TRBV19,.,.,TGTGCCAGTAGCCGCTTAGGGGAGAGCTCCTACGAGCAGTACTTC,CASSRLGESSYEQYF
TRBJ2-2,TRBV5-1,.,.,TGCGCCAGCAGCCCTTCACAGGGGGGGAGCCCCGGGGAGCTGTTTTTT,CASSPSQGGSPGELFF
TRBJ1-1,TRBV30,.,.,TGTGCCTGGATCGGGCAGGGGAACACTGAAGCTTTCTTT,CAWIGQGNTEAFF
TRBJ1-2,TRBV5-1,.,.,TGCGCCAGCAGCTTGGATGGACCCAGGGGTGGTCGGCAATATGGCTACACCTTC,CASSLDGPRGGRQYGYTF
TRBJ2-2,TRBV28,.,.,TGTGCCAGCAGCCCCCGGGGGACGGCCCGTATGAGGGAGCTGTTTTTT,CASSPRGTARMRELFF
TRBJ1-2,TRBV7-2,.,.,TGTGCCAGCAGCGAAGGTGGGCAGGGAAGCTATGGCTACACCTTC,CASSEGGQGSYGYTF
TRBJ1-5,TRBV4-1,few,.,TGCGCCAGCAGCCAATCAGGGTTGGCACCCAATCAGCCCCAGCATTTT,CASSQSGLAPNQPQHF
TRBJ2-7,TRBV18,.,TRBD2,TGTGCCAGCTCACCACTCCAGGCGGGACTAGCCGAGGCCTACGAGCAGTACTTC,CASSPLQAGLAEAYEQYF
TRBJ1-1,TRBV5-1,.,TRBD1,TGCGCCAGCCGAAGCAGGGGGCGCGGGAACACTGAAGCTTTCTTT,CASRSRGRGNTEAFF
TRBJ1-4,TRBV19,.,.,TGTGCCAGTAGCCCGGGACACGGCGGTGAAAAACTGTTTTTT,CASSPGHGGEKLFF
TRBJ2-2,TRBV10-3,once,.,TGTGCCACCAGCCTCGCCGGGGAGCTGTTTTTT,CATSLAGELFF
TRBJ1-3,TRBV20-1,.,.,TGCAGTGCTAGTATGGGGGCGAATGGAAACACCATATATTTT,CSASMGANGNTIYF
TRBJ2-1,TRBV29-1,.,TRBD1,TGCAGCGGGGACAGGGGTTACAATGAGCAGTTCTTC,CSGDRGYNEQFF
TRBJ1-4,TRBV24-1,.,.,TGTGCCACCAGTGGAGGGGCAGAAGATAATGAAAAACTGTTTTTT,CATSGGAEDNEKLFF
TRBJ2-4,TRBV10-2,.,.,TGCGCCAGCAGTGATGGGGGGGCGGCAGGACCGATTGGCTTAGCCAAAAACATTCAGTACTTC,CASSDGGAAGPIGLAKNIQYF
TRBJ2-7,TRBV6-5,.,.,TGTGCCAGCAGCGCCAGGACGGGCCTCGGGGTCGAGCAGTACTTC,CASSARTGLGVEQYF
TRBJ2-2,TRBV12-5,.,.,TGTGCTAGTGGTTTGGACGTAACCCAGACCGGGGAGCTGTTTTTT,CASGLDVTQTGELFF
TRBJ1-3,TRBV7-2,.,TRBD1,TGTGCCAGCAGCCCTAGGGGAGGGGGCAATGGAAACACCATATATTTT,CASSPRGGGNGNTIYF
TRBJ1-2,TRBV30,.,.,TGTGCCTGGAGGGCCCCCTCCGGCTACACCTTC,CAWRAPSGYTF
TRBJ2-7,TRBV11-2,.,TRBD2,TGTGCCGGCAGCACCATAGCGGGGACTAGCTTTGAGGCCGGGGAGCAGTACTTC,CAGSTIAGTSFEAGEQYF
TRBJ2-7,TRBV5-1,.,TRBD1,TGCGCCAGCAGGGCCCCCGGACAGGGGAGTTACGAGCAGTACTTC,CASRAPGQGSYEQYF